Listed here is a single T cell receptor (beta chain). The assay was immunoSEQ multiplex PCR, and TCRdb's table has in-frame clones only and misses some. Of 20,000 to 25,000 clones in the sample, approximately 90% were seen once. The sample originates from a study of blood T cell repertoires in COVID-19. About the research overall: Sources were T cells, B-cell-depleted T cells, or PBMCs; the material itself was cDNA or gDNA.

Sequencing input: peripheral blood. The origin of this receptor is a man between 65 and 85 years old with acute or convalescent COVID-19.

This chain's CDR3 is CASSFSQGAEETQYF. CDR3 in DNA: TGTGCCAGCAGCTTCAGCCAGGGGGCCGAGGAGACCCAGTACTTC. The V and J genes are TRBV7-9 and TRBJ2-5; TRBD1 aligns across 8 bases. Per germline, CDR1 SEHNR and CDR2 FQNEAQ (reference sequence). V dropped 3 bases and J dropped 5; count of bases not matched to a gene: 8. The CDR3 sequence is 15 residues long.